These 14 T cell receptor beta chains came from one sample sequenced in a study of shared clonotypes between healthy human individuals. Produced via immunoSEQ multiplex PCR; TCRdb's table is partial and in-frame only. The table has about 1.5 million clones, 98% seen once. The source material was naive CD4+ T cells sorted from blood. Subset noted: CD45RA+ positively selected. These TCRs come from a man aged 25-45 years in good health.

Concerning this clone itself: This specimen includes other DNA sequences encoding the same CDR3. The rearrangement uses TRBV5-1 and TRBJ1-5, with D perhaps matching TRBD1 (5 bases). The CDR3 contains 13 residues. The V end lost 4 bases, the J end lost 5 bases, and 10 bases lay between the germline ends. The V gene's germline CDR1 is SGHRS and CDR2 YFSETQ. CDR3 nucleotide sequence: TGCGCCAGCAGCGTTGACAGAGATCAGCCCCAGCATTTT. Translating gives CASSVDRDQPQHF.

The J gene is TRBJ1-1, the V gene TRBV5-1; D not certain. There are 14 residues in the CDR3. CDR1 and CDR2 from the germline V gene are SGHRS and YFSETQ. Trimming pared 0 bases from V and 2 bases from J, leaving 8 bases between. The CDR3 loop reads CASSLVEANTEAFF. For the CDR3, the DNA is TGCGCCAGCAGCTTGGTTGAAGCTAACACTGAAGCTTTCTTT. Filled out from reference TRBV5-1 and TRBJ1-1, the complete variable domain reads KAGVTQTPRYLIKTRGQQVTLSCSPISGHRSVSWYQQTPGQGLQFLFEYFSETQRNKGNFPGRFSGRQFSNSRSEMNVSTLELGDSALYLCASSLVEANTEAFFGQGTRLTVV.

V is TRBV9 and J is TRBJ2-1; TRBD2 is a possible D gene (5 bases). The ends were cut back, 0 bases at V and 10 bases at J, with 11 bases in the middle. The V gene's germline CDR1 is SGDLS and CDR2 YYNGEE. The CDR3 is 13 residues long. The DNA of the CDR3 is TGTGCCAGCAGCGTAGATCTAGCAAGGGAGCAGTTCTTC. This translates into CASSVDLAREQFF.

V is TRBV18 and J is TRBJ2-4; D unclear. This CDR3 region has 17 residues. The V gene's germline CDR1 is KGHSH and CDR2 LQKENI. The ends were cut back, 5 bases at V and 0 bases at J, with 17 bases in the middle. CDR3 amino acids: CASSLLQETLAKNIQYF. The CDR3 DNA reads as TGTGCCAGCTCATTACTTCAGGAGACTCTAGCCAAAAACATTCAGTACTTC.

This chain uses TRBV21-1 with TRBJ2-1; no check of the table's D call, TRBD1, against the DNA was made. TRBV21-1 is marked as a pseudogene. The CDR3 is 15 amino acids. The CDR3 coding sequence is TGTGCCAGCAGCAAAGAGAGCAGGTTAAACAATGAGCAGTTCTTC. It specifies CASSKESRLNNEQFF.

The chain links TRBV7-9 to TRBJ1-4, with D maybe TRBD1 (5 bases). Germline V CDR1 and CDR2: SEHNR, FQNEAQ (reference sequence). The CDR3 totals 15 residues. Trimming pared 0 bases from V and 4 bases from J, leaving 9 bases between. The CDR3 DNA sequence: TGTGCCAGCAGCTTAGCCAGGGACTATAATGAAAAACTGTTTTTT. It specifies CASSLARDYNEKLFF.

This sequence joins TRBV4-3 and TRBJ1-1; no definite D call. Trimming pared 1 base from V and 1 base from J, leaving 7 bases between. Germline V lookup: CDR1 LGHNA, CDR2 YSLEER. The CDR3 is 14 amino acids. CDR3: CASSQGIGNTEAFF. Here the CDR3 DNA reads TGCGCCAGCAGCCAAGGAATAGGGAACACTGAAGCTTTCTTT.

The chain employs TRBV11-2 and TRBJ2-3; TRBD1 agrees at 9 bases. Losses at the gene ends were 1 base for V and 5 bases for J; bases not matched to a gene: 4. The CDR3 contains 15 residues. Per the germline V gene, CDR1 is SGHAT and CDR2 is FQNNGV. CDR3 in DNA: TGTGCCAGCAGCTTAGGGACAGGGGTGGTAGATACGCAGTATTTT. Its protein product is CASSLGTGVVDTQYF.

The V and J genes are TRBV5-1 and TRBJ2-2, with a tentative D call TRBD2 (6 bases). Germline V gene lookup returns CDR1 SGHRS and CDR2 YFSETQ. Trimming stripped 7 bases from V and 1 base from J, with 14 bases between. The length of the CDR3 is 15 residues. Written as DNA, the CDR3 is TGCGCCAGCCGGCTCACGGGGGTGAACACCGGGGAGCTGTTTTTT. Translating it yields CASRLTGVNTGELFF.

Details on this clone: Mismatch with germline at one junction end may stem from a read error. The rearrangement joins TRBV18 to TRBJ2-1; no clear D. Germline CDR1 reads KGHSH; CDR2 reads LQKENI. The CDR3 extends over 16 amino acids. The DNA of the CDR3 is TGTGCCAGCTCAACACAGAGGCTGAACTCCGACAATGAGCAGTTCTTC. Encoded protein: CASSTQRLNSDNEQFF.

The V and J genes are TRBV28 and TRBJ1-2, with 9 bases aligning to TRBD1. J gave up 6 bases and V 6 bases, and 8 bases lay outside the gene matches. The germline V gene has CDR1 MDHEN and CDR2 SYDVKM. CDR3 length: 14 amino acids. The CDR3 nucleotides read TGTGCCAGCAGGGTACAGGGGGCGCTTCATGGCTACACCTTC. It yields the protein CASRVQGALHGYTF.

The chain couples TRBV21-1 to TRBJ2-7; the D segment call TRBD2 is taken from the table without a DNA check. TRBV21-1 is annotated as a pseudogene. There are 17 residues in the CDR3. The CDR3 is CASTQKLRRWVSYEQYF. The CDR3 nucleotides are TGTGCCAGCACCCAAAAGCTAAGGAGATGGGTTTCCTACGAGCAGTACTTC.

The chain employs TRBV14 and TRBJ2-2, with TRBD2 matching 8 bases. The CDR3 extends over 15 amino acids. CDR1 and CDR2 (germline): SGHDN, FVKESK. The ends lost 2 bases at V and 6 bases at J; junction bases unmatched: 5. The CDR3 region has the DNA TGTGCCAGCAGCCAATCACTAGCGGTCCCCGGGGAGCTGTTTTTT. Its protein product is CASSQSLAVPGELFF. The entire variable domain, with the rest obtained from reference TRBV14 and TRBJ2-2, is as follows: EAGVTQFPSHSVIEKGQTVTLRCDPISGHDNLYWYRRVMGKEIKFLLHFVKESKQDESGMPNNRFLAERTGGTYSTLKVQPAELEDSGVYFCASSQSLAVPGELFFGEGSRLTVL.

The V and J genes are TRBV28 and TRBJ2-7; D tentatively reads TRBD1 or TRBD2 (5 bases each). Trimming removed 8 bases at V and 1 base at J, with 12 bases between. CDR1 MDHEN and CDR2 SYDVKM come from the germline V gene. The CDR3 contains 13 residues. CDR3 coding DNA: TGTGCCAGCGGTCGTGGGGGATCCTACGAGCAGTACTTC. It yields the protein CASGRGGSYEQYF.